This T cell receptor (beta chain) was sequenced during a study of shared clonotypes between healthy human individuals (dated by TCRdb to between 2020 and 2021). In the study overall: The cohort comprised a couple of women and a few men aged 18 to 49 years. To estimate repertoire size and how much clonotypes are shared between individuals, the study performed deep sequencing of blood TCR repertoires from 4 to 6 healthy adults. Leukapheresis yielded between about 0.8 and 8.9 billion PBMCs per donor. For each donor, CD4 naive and CD4 memory were each given three plates, CD8 naive was given two plates, and CD8 memory was given one plate. Libraries were prepared and TCR repertoires were sequenced by different laboratories using diverse techniques, in order to increase sequencing depth and limit assay-specific biases. Points the paper makes about the study in general: Larger estimated clonotype richness was generally found for naive subsets than for memory subsets. Sampling was limited to blood, and TCR repertoires in tissue likely differ from TCR repertoires in blood. When a handful of donors were compared, the shared fraction of clonotypes was around 4.6% for naive CD4, approximately 3.3% for naive CD8, about 2.4% for memory CD4, and 0.3% to 0.5% for memory CD8. Rarefaction of sorted-subset datasets indicated incomplete sequencing despite the large sequencing depth. Pairwise subsampling indicated that sequencing depth was expected to affect the degree of clonotype sharing among donors. Because the study included a small number of donors, the genetic and exposure-history diversity represented was limited. Clonotypes shared by all four sorted-subset donors showed higher generation probabilities than non-shared clonotypes.

Donors were healthy HIV-negative adults with no recently reported acute infections or vaccinations. All donors were Caucasian adults living in Nashville, Tennessee, USA. Magnetic negative selection was used to enrich CD4+ T cells, after which naive cells were positively selected on CD45RA and the negative fraction became the memory subset. Blood was collected by leukapheresis, and PBMCs were isolated by Ficoll-Histopaque density gradient centrifugation and then cryopreserved in liquid nitrogen vapor phase. Analytical flow cytometry was used to check the purity and quantity of each magnetically sorted T cell population. Genomic DNA was isolated from every sorted fraction and measured by UV absorbance on a Nanodrop 2000c. Using the deep immunoSEQ assay, TCR CDR3 regions were amplified from genomic DNA by multiplex PCR. Extracted genomic DNA from each cell subset was distributed evenly across all wells of several immunoSEQ 96-well plates, and each plate was treated as a replicate. For sorted subsets, each replicate PCR was loaded with roughly 200 ng genomic DNA, equivalent to 32,000 or so T cell genomes. Purified libraries were quantified with a Qubit 3.0 fluorometer, sized on a Bioanalyzer 2100, and re-quantified with the KAPA Library Quantification kit. Every immunoSEQ 96-well plate was sequenced on a dedicated single-read 150-cycle Illumina NextSeq 550 flow cell. Turning to the authors' computational methods: Because the immunoSEQ output included only junctional sequences and no quality scores, the filtering could not be the same as the filtering used for full-length reads. To assign V/J genes and CDR3, sequences were annotated against IMGT germline references using PyIR, a Python wrapper for IgBLAST v1.9. Reads were filtered out if the reads had weak V/J assignments (E-value above 1e-6), no CDR3, stop codons, out-of-frame junctions, or ambiguous translated residues. V3J clonotypes were defined by identical inferred V gene, J gene, and CDR3 amino acid sequence. To compute the percentage overlap between repertoires, the number of shared unique clonotypes was divided by the size of the smaller repertoire. RTK rarefaction, the Chao1 estimator, and Recon v2.1 estimates of unobserved clonotypes were used to assess repertoire richness. For all TCRbeta clonotypes obtained by the gDNA method from four donors, generation probabilities were computed with OLGA. TCRdb took this table from immuneACCESS and kept in-frame rearrangements with V and J called. Such tables lack part of the clones; where checked against another copy, unresolved V genes explain under half of the gap, and the rest is unexplained. That table furnishes V, J and clone size, whereas the DNA furnished D and trimming. A total of under 2,500,000 clones appear in this sample, about 94% of them only once. The leading ten clones occupy 0.13% of the sample.

CDR1 and CDR2 are read off the germline V gene (reference sequence) as MNHEY and SMNVEV. Compared with germline, V lacks 4 bases and J lacks 8 bases; bases without a gene match: 18. Inclusive of the bounding cysteine and phenylalanine, the CDR3 is 17 residues long. Of the read, only the CDR3 DNA is kept; its 51 bases are in frame from base 1. As regards this clone: The antigen it recognizes is unknown. Base qualities are not recorded, but no much larger clone differs from it by a single base.

The sequence was collected from a young man in good health. The sequencing sample was made of naive CD4+ T cells sorted from blood. Read against the paper, the sample's cell subset or site label means: CD45RA+ positively selected. The chain was built from TRBV27 and TRBJ1-2, with 8 central nucleotides matching TRBD1. CDR3 loop: CASSSAPGQEPPGGYTF. In nucleotide form, the sequence is TGTGCCAGCAGTTCCGCCCCGGGACAGGAGCCCCCAGGAGGCTACACCTTC.